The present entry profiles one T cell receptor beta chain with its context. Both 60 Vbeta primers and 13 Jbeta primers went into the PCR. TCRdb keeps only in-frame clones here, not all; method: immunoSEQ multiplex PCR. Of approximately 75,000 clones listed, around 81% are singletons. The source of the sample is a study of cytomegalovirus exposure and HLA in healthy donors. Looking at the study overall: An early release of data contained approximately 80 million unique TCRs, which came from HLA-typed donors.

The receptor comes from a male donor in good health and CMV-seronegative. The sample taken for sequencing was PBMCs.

This chain's CDR3 is CASSDQGASTDTQYF. CDR3 DNA sequence: TGTGCCAGCAGTGACCAGGGGGCTAGCACAGATACGCAGTATTTT. The chain joins TRBV6-4 to TRBJ2-3, with 8 bases aligning to TRBD1. CDR1 is MRHNA, CDR2 SNTAGT, per germline. The J segment lost 0 bases and the V segment lost 2 bases, leaving 1 base of the junction unmatched. CDR3 length: 15 residues.